This T cell receptor beta chain was recovered during a study of T cells expressing NK-cell markers (dated by TCRdb to 2018 to 2020). General notes on the study: In sorted CD3+CD56+NKG2C+, CD3+CD56+NKG2C- and CD3+CD56-NKG2C+ T-cell subsets from roughly 8 donors, TCR beta-chain repertoires were profiled. Randomly selected healthy volunteers, three men and five women, were used as the eight sequenced donors. Seven of the eight sequenced donors were HCMV-seropositive and one was HCMV-seronegative. Libraries were sequenced as 2 x 150 bp reads on Illumina HiSeq 2000/2500, MiSeq or NextSeq. The full study reports these points: Whether the expanded NKG2C-expressing T cell clones were specific for HCMV antigens remained unclear. Those dominant clonotypes were again the most abundant among CD3+CD56-NKG2C+ cells in a few donors, at about 28.3-60.1%. For six donors, the dominant CD3+CD56+NKG2C+ clonotypes were among the top 10 CD8+ clonotypes and accounted for roughly 1.0-8% of CD8+ T cells.

On this clonotype: Its antigen remains unidentified.

The sample was run on an Illumina HiSeq 2000. The TCR beta cDNA libraries were made using 5'RACE template switching, a step that added both a universal primer site and unique molecular identifiers. cDNA synthesis was primed from the TCR beta constant segment, followed by two successive PCR amplification steps. The paper's data handling went like this. MIGEC was used to demultiplex reads and group reads by UMI, and MiTCR was used to assemble and quantify clonotypes. To exclude erroneous sequences, only TCR cDNA sequences supported by at least two reads were retained. The tcR package was used for downstream repertoire analysis, and clonotypes were matched between fractions using CDR3 nucleotide sequence together with V segment. Antigen specificity was annotated against VDJdb with VDJmatch, allowing one amino acid substitution in CDR3. TCRdb reprocessed the reads, so every CDR3 protein sequence counts as one entry and DNA is not shown. Clone size and V and J calls follow TCRdb, not the original study. The table of this sample itemizes fewer than 300,000 distinct CDR3 sequences. The leading ten clones occupy roughly 4.2% of the sample.

To determine HCMV serostatus, a commercial ELISA kit was used to detect HCMV-specific IgG in serum. Ficoll density gradient centrifugation was used to isolate peripheral blood mononuclear cells from blood. In the germline V gene, CDR1 corresponds to SGHTA and CDR2 to FQGNSA. The CDR3 numbers 13 residues from cysteine through phenylalanine. No coding sequence is recorded. This clonotype was sampled from a woman between 18 and 70 years old in good health. The sample consisted of blood T cells: a sorted CD56 or NKG2C T cell subset, CD4+ or CD8+ T cells, or bulk PBMC T cells (not recorded which). The rearranged segments are TRBV7-2 and TRBJ1-2; TCRdb's D call of TRBD1 is untestable without DNA. CDR3 protein: CASSLEPGGGYTF.